The 13 T cell receptor beta chains presented below share a single source sample, sequenced in a study of T cells in Graves' hyperthyroidism and ophthalmopathy. Regions amplified from RNA transcripts were the TCR beta CDR3 regions. When the TCR CDR3 underwent first-round RT-PCR, the HTBI primer set was used. TCRdb redid the calling of the multiplex PCR reads with MiXCR, one entry per CDR3 protein. Of about 300,000 distinct CDR3 sequences listed, roughly 18% were seen once; the top ten hold approximately 37%. Source material: blood. Receptors originate from a man aged 50 to 60 with Graves' ophthalmopathy.

Ten or more counts support this clonotype. The chain combines TRBV3-1 with TRBJ2-7; weak D call: TRBD1 (6 bases). The germline CDR1 and CDR2 sequences are LGHDT and YNNKEL (reference sequence). The CDR3 totals 15 residues. Trimming shortened V by 0 bases and J by 5 bases, and 14 bases separated the two germline ends. CDR3: CASSQDQGSENEQYF. The CDR3 coding sequence is TGTGCCAGCAGCCAAGATCAGGGGAGTGAGAACGAGCAGTACTTC.

The rearrangement uses TRBV11-2 and TRBJ2-1; 7 bases map to TRBD1. Losses at the gene ends were 5 bases for V and 6 bases for J; bases not matched to a gene: 22. CDR3 size: 19 residues. Germline CDR1 SGHAT, CDR2 FQNNGV. CDR3 DNA sequence: TGTGCCAGCAGCCAAATGTCAACAGGGGTTCGGGGTAGCCCCAATGAGCAGTTCTTC. Its protein is CASSQMSTGVRGSPNEQFF.

The chain couples TRBV12-3 or TRBV12-4 to TRBJ1-1; weak D call: TRBD1 (5 bases). This CDR3 contains 17 residues. The ends were cut back, 8 bases at V and 1 base at J, with 23 bases in the middle. CDR3 sequence reads: CASGWGLRGAWNTEAFF. The CDR3, as DNA: TGTGCCAGCGGATGGGGCCTCCGAGGGGCTTGGAACACTGAAGCTTTCTTT.

This rearrangement joins TRBV19 to TRBJ2-1, with D possibly TRBD1 on 5 matching bases. The CDR3 has 16 amino acids. Germline V gene sequence: CDR1 LNHDA, CDR2 SQIVND (reference sequence). V lost 7 bases to trimming and J lost 8 bases, with 24 bases between them. Written as DNA, the CDR3 is TGTGCCAGTATCCCTCCGGGCAGGGTTAATATTGATGAGCAGTTCTTC. Translating gives CASIPPGRVNIDEQFF.

This clonotype was found many times. The rearrangement links TRBV11-2 to TRBJ2-5, with D perhaps matching TRBD1 (6 bases). Trimming removed 6 bases from V and 4 bases from J, with 15 bases in between. The CDR3 has 14 residues. CDR1 SGHAT and CDR2 FQNNGV come from the germline V gene. The CDR3 region has the DNA TGTGCCAGCAGTCCTTCAGGGGCGGGAGAGACCCAGTACTTC. It is translated as CASSPSGAGETQYF.

For this clonotype: An end of the junction differs from the germline gene, which may be a read error. The CDR3: CASSLRQLNDQFF. The CDR3 coding sequence is TGTGCCAGCAGCTTGCGGCAGTTAAATGATCAGTTCTTC. The chain carries TRBV27 and TRBJ2-1; D is undetermined. This CDR3 is 13 amino acids long. From germline, CDR1 is MNHEY and CDR2 SMNVEV (reference sequence).

V and J are TRBV16 and TRBJ2-1; D remains ambiguous. The CDR3 spans 11 residues. The V end lost 1 base, the J end lost 8 bases, and 3 bases lay between the germline ends. Germline loops: CDR1 KGHSY, CDR2 FQNENV. The DNA for the CDR3 is TGTGCCAGCAGCCAATGGGATGAGCAGTTCTTC. It encodes CASSQWDEQFF.

This clonotype was seen repeatedly, ten times or more. The chain carries TRBV3-1 and TRBJ2-4; a weak D match, TRBD1 (6 bases). V was pared by 6 bases and J by 5 bases, with 14 bases between. There are 14 residues in the CDR3. The germline CDR1 and CDR2 sequences are LGHDT and YNNKEL (reference sequence). This chain's CDR3 is CASSPTGPQNIQYF. For the CDR3, the DNA is TGTGCCAGCAGTCCCACAGGGCCGCAAAACATTCAGTACTTC.

This clonotype was counted ten times or more. CDR3 residues: CASSLDGLAGGPSYNEQFF. CDR3 DNA: TGTGCCAGCAGCTTAGATGGACTAGCGGGAGGACCCTCCTACAATGAGCAGTTCTTC. The V gene is TRBV11-2, the J gene TRBJ2-1; 14 nucleotides match TRBD2. V trimming: 0 bases; J trimming: 0 bases; junction bases outside the gene matches: 4. This CDR3 has 19 amino acids. Germline loops: CDR1 SGHAT, CDR2 FQNNGV.

There are many counts of this clonotype. The gene calls are TRBV5-1 and TRBJ1-1, with TRBD1 as a possible D gene (6 bases). Germline CDR1 reads SGHRS; CDR2 reads YFSETQ. V lost 7 bases, J lost 1 base, and 17 bases lay in between. The CDR3 has 15 residues. The CDR3 bases are TGCGCCAGCGCCACCGGGGGGCGGACGAACACTGAAGCTTTCTTT. Its translation: CASATGGRTNTEAFF.

The chain recombines TRBV19 with TRBJ1-1; D may be TRBD1 (5 bases). There are 15 residues in the CDR3. The V gene's germline CDR1 is LNHDA and CDR2 SQIVND (reference sequence). Between the trimmed V and J ends, which lost 5 bases and 4 bases, there was a span of 17 bases. The CDR3 loop reads CASSLVQGGSTEAFF. The CDR3 bases are TGTGCCAGTAGTCTGGTCCAGGGAGGGAGCACTGAAGCTTTCTTT.

On this clonotype: Given a much more abundant clone one base away, this may be a read error. The chain recombines TRBV27 with TRBJ2-1; 11 positions match TRBD2. Germline loops: CDR1 MNHEY, CDR2 SMNVEV (reference sequence). CDR3 length equals 14 residues. CDR3 protein: CAGRGLAENNEQFF. The CDR3 DNA sequence: TGTGCCGGCAGGGGACTAGCGGAGAACAATGAGCAGTTCTTC.

V is TRBV19 and J is TRBJ2-1; 12 bases match TRBD2. CDR1 is LNHDA and CDR2 is SQIVND in the germline V gene (reference sequence). The V segment lost 9 bases and the J segment 7 bases; nucleotides outside the gene matches: 4. This CDR3 region has 13 residues. The CDR3 DNA follows: TGTGCCAGCCTAGCGGGAGGGGCAAATGAGCAGTTCTTC. This encodes CASLAGGANEQFF.